A single sample is the source of the 4 T cell receptor beta chains below, sequenced in a study of T cell responses to AZD1222 COVID-19 vaccine. The data were produced by immunoSEQ multiplex PCR, yet TCRdb's version contains in-frame clones alone and is incomplete. The sample records around 100,000 clones, around 94% being singletons. Sequencing used peripheral blood, obtained on day 0 of AZD1222 vaccination. The receptors were gathered from an adult in good health.

V is TRBV2 and J is TRBJ1-2; 8 nucleotides line up with TRBD1. The length of the CDR3 is 13 residues. V was pared by 6 bases and J by 7 bases, with 7 bases of the junction left unmatched. Germline-derived CDR1 and CDR2 are SNHLY and FYNNEI. In nucleotides, the CDR3 is TGTGCCAGCAGCCGGGGACAGGCCTCTGGCTACACCTTC. This codes for CASSRGQASGYTF.

The count of this clone is one. V and J are TRBV14 and TRBJ1-6; D remains ambiguous. Trimming pared 1 base from V and 0 bases from J, leaving 7 bases between. The length of the CDR3 is 16 residues. Per germline, CDR1 SGHDN and CDR2 FVKESK. CDR3 sequence: CASSQAAGSYNSPLHF. The CDR3 nucleotides are TGTGCCAGCAGCCAAGCGGCCGGCTCCTATAATTCACCCCTCCACTTT.

The chain uses TRBV12-3 or TRBV12-4 and TRBJ2-1, with 8 bases that match TRBD1. The ends lost 5 bases at V and 3 bases at J; junction bases unmatched: 0. The CDR3 contains 13 residues. CDR3 protein: CASSGQGYNEQFF. The CDR3 nucleotides read TGTGCCAGCAGTGGACAGGGCTACAATGAGCAGTTCTTC.

This clone was recorded only once. The chain combines TRBV7-2 with TRBJ1-1; D might be TRBD1 (6 bases). CDR1 and CDR2 (germline): SGHTA, FQGNSA. The CDR3 has 17 amino acids. The V and J ends lost 4 bases and 0 bases respectively, with 18 bases between them. The CDR3 nucleotides are TGTGCCAGCAGCTCTGACATTCGGGGGCAGATGAACACTGAAGCTTTCTTT. Amino acids: CASSSDIRGQMNTEAFF.